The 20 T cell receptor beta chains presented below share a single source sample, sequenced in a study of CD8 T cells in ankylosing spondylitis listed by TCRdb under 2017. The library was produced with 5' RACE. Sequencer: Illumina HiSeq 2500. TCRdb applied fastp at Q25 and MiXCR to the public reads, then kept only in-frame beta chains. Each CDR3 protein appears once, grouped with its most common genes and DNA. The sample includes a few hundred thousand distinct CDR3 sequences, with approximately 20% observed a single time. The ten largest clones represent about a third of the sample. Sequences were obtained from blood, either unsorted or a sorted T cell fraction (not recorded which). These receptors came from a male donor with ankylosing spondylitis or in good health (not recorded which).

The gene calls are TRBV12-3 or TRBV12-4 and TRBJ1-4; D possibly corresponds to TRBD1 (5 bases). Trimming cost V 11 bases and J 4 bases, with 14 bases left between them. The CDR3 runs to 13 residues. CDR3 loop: CAGRQSNNEKLFF. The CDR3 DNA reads TGTGCCGGAAGACAGTCTAATAATGAAAAACTGTTTTTT.

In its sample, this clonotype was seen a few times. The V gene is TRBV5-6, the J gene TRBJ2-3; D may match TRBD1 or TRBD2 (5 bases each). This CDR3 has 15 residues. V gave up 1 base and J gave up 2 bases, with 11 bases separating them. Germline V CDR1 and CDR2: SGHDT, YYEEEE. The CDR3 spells CASSLPGTFTDTQYF. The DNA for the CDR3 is TGTGCCAGCAGCTTGCCAGGGACCTTCACAGATACGCAGTATTTT.

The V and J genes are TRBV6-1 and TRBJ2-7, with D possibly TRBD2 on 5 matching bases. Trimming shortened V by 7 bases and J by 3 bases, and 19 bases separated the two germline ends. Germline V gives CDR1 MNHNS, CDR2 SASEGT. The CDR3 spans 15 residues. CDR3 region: CASTRFDSGSYEQYF. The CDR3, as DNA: TGTGCCAGCACTCGGTTTGATAGTGGGAGCTACGAGCAGTACTTC.

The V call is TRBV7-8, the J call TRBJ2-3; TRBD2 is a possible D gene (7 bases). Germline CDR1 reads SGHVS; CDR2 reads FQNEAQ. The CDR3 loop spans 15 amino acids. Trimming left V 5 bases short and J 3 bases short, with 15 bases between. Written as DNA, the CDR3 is TGTGCCAGCAGCCCCCCGGGGGGCATTACAGATACGCAGTATTTT. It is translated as CASSPPGGITDTQYF.

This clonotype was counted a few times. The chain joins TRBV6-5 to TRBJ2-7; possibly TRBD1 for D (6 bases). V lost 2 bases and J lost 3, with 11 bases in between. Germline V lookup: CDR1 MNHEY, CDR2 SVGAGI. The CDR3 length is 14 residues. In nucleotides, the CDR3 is TGTGCCAGCAGTTACACAGGGAGCGGCTACGAGCAGTACTTC. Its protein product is CASSYTGSGYEQYF.

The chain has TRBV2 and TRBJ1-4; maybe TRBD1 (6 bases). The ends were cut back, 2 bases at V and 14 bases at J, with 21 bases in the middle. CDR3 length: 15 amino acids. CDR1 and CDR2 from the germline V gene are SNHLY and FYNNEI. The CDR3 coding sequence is TGTGCCAGCAGTGAAATGGACACCGCTCAAGGGGGGCTGTTTTTT. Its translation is CASSEMDTAQGGLFF.

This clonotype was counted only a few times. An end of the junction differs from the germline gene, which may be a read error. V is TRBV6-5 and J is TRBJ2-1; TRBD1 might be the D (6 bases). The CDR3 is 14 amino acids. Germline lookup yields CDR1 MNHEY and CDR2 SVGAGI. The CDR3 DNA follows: TGTGCCAGCAGGAACTCGGACAGTTACAATGATCAGTTCTTC. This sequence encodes CASRNSDSYNDQFF.

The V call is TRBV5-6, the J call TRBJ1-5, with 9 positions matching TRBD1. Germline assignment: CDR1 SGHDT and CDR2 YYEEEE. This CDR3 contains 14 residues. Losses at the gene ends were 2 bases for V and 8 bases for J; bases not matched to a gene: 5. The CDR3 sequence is CASSFGTGRKPQHF. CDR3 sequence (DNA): TGTGCCAGCAGCTTCGGGACAGGGAGGAAGCCCCAGCATTTT.

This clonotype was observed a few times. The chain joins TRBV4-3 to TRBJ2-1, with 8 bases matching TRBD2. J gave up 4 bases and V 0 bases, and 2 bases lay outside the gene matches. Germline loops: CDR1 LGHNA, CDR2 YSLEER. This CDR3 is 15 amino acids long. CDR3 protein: CASSQDAGGYNEQFF. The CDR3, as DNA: TGCGCCAGCAGCCAAGACGCGGGGGGTTACAATGAGCAGTTCTTC.

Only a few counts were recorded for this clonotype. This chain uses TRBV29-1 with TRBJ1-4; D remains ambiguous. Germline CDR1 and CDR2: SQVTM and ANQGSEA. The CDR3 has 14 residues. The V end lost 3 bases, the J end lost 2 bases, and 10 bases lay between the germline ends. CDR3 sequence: CSVDGVGTNEKLFF. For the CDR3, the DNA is TGCAGCGTTGACGGGGTCGGCACTAATGAAAAACTGTTTTTT.

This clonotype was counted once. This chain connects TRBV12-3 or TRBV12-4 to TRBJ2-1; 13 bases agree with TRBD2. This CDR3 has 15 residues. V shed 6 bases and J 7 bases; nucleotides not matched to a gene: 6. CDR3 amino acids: CASRGTSGNRNEQFF. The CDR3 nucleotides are TGTGCCAGCAGAGGGACTAGCGGGAACCGGAATGAGCAGTTCTTC.

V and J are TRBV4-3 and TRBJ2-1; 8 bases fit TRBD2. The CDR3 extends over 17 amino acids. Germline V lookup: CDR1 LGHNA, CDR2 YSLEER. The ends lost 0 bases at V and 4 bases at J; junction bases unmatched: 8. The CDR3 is CASSQDPPLAGYNEQFF. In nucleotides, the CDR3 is TGCGCCAGCAGCCAAGACCCTCCCCTAGCGGGTTACAATGAGCAGTTCTTC.

For the CDR3, the DNA is TGTGCCAGCAGCTTCTGGACTAGCGGGAGATCCGGGGAGCTGTTTTTT. It yields the protein CASSFWTSGRSGELFF. The rearrangement joins TRBV11-2 to TRBJ2-2; the match to TRBD2 covers 13 bases. This CDR3 region has 16 residues. Germline CDR1 and CDR2: SGHAT and FQNNGV. The ends lost 3 bases at V and 6 bases at J; junction bases unmatched: 4.

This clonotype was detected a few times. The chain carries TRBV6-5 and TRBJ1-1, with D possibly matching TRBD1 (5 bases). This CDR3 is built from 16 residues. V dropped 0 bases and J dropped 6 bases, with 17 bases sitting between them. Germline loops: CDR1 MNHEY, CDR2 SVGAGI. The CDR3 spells CASSYSVAYGRAEAFF. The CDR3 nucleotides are TGTGCCAGCAGTTACTCTGTGGCGTACGGCAGGGCTGAAGCTTTCTTT.

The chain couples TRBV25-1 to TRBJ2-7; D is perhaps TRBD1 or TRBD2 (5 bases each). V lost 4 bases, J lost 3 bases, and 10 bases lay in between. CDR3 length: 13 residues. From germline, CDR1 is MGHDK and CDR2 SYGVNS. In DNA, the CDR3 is TGTGCCAGCAGTGCTTCGGGACGCTACGAGCAGTACTTC. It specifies CASSASGRYEQYF.

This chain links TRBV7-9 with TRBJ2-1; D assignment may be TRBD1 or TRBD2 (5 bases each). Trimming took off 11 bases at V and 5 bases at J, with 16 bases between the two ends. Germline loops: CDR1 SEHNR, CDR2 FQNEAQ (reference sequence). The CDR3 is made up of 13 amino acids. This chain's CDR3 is CAGTGTGNNEQFF. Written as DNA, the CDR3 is TGTGCCGGTACCGGGACGGGGAACAATGAGCAGTTCTTC.

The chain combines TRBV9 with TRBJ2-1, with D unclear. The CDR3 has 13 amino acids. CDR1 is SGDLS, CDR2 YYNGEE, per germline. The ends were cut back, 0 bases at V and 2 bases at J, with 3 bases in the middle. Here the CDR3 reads CASSVDTYNEQFF. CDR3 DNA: TGTGCCAGCAGCGTAGACACCTACAATGAGCAGTTCTTC.

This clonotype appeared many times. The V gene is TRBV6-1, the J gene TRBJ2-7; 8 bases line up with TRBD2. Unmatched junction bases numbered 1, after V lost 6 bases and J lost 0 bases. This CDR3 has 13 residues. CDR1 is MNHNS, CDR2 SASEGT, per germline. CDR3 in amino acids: CASRSGSSYEQYF. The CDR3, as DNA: TGTGCCAGCAGGAGCGGGAGCTCCTACGAGCAGTACTTC.

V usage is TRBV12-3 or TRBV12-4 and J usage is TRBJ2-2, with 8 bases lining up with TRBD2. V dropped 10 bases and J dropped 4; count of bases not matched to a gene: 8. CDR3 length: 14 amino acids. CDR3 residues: CATAAGALTGELFF. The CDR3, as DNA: TGTGCCACCGCAGCGGGAGCACTCACCGGGGAGCTGTTTTTT.

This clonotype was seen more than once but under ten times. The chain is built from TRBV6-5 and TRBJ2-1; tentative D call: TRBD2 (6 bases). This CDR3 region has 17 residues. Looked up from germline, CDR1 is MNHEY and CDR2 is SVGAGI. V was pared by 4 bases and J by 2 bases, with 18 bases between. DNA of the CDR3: TGTGCCAGCAGTTCTACCCCGTCTAGCGCTACCTACAATGAGCAGTTCTTC. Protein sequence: CASSSTPSSATYNEQFF.